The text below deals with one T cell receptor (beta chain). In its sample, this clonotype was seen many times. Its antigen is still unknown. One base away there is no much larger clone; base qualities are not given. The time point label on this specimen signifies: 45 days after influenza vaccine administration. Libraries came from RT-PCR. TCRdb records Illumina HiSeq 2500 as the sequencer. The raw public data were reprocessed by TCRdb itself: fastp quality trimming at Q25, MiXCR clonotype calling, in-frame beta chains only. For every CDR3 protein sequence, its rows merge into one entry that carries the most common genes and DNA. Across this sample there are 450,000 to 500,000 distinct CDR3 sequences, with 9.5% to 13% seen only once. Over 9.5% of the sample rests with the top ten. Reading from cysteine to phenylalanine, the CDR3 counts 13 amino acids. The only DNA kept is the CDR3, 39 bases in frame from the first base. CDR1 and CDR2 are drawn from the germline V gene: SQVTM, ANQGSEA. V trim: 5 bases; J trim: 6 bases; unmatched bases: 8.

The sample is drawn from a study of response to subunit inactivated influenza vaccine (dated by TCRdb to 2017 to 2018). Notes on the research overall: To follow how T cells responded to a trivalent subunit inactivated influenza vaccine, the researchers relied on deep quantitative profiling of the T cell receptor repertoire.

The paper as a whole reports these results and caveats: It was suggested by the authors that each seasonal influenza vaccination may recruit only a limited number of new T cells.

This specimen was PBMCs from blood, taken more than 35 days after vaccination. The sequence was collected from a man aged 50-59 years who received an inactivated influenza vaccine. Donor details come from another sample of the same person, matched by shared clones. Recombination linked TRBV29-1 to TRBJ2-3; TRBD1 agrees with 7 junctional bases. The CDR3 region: CSVNRGEGDTQYF. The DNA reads TGCAGCGTTAACAGGGGTGAGGGGGATACGCAGTATTTT.